The following is a TCR beta chain sequence with its context. Its antigen is unknown. Per-base qualities were not stored, and no clone one base away is much larger. This entry comes from a study of blood T cell repertoires in COVID-19 (dated by TCRdb to between 2020 and 2021). A note on the overall study: Collaborator samples came from the United States, Italy and Spain and covered acute and convalescent phases of COVID-19. Where HLA class I and class II types were available, the types were taken from metadata supplied by the sample provider, not from assay-based typing. The prospective study material was composed of cDNA or gDNA derived from T cells, B-cell-depleted T cells, or PBMCs. The dataset comprised deeply sampled blood TCRbeta repertoires from subjects exposed to, actively infected with, or recovered from COVID-19. Samples came from the ongoing ImmuneRACE study (first 160 participants) plus 1,254 subjects from 6 global collaborators. Nearly every sample came with metadata listing a de-identified subject ID, COVID-19 status, age in years and sex. A freely available public database, intended as a resource for researchers studying the immune response to SARS-CoV-2, is where the repertoires were released.

Overall study results and their limits: The quantity of clinical and demographic metadata differed by source and by participant and was supplied without curation.

V and J lose 3 bases and 8 bases, and a span of 14 bases separates them. There are 14 amino acids in the CDR3, from cysteine to phenylalanine inclusive. Just the 42-base CDR3 DNA is kept, in frame starting at base 1. Taken from the germline V gene, the CDR1 and CDR2 loops are SGDLS and YYNGEE. Collaborating institutions collected whole blood in K2EDTA tubes following their own protocols. For TCRbeta analysis, collaborators shipped samples as frozen whole blood, isolated PBMCs, or DNA extracted from either of those sample types. TCRbeta CDR3 regions were amplified from genomic DNA by means of the immunoSEQ Assay, a bias-controlled multiplex PCR. In the authors' own workflow: Nucleated cell counts per sample were estimated from amplification of reference gene primers within the assay. To quantify the absolute abundance of each unique TCRbeta CDR3 rearrangement, sequence reads were collapsed and filtered. Productive Simpson clonality was computed per sample as the square root of Simpson's diversity index over productive rearrangements. Here the immuneACCESS table is served through TCRdb, limited to in-frame sequences with V and J called. Missing clones are a known gap in these copies; in checked studies unresolved V genes cover under half, and the rest lacks a known reason. V, J and clone size are taken as reported in that table, and D and trimming were inferred from the DNA itself. The sample data list about 190,000 clones, and around four fifths of these were observed just once. The ten top clones hold 5.1% of the sample.

Sequencing was done on a sample of peripheral blood. The origin of this receptor is a woman in her 70s with active or convalescent COVID-19. The chain was built from TRBV9 and TRBJ1-4; TRBD1 is a possible D gene, resting on 5 matching bases. The bases are TGTGCCAGCAGCGCTTCGCAGGGTTGGGAAAAACTGTTTTTT. Its amino acids are CASSASQGWEKLFF.